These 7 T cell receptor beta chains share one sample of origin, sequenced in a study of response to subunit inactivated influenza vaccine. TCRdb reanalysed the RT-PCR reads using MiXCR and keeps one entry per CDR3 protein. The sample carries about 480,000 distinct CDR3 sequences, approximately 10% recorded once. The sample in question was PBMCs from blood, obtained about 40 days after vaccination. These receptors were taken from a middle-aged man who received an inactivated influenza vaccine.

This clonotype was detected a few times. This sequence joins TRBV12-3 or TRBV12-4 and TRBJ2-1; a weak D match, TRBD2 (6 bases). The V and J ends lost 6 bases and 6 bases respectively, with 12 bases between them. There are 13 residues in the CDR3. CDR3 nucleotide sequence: TGTGCCAGCAGCATGGGAGGCTTCAATGAGCAGTTCTTC. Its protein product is CASSMGGFNEQFF.

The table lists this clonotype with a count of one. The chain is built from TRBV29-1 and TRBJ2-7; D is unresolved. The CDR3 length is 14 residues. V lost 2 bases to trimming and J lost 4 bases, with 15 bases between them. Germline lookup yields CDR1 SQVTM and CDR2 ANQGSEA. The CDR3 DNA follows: TGCAGCGTTGAATGGGATTGGGTGGGGTACGAGCAGTACTTC. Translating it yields CSVEWDWVGYEQYF.

The CDR3 DNA follows: TGTGCCACCAGTGACACCGGGACAGGGGGCTACAATGAGCAGTTCTTC. This codes for CATSDTGTGGYNEQFF. The chain uses TRBV24-1 and TRBJ2-1; 11 bases fit TRBD1. J gave up 3 bases and V 4 bases, and 4 bases lay outside the gene matches. The germline CDR1 and CDR2 sequences are KGHDR and SFDVKD. This CDR3 has 16 residues.

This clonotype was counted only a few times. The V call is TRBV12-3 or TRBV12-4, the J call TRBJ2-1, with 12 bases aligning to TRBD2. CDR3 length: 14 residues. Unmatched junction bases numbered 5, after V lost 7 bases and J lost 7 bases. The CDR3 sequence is CASTLAGGLNEQFF. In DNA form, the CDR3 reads TGTGCCAGCACTCTAGCGGGAGGGCTAAATGAGCAGTTCTTC.

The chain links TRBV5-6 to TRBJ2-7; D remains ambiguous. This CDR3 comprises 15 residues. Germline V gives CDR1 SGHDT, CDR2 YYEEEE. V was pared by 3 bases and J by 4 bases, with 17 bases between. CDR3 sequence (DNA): TGTGCCAGCAGCTCGGTGGGAAGGCCCCAATACGAGCAGTACTTC. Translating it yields CASSSVGRPQYEQYF.

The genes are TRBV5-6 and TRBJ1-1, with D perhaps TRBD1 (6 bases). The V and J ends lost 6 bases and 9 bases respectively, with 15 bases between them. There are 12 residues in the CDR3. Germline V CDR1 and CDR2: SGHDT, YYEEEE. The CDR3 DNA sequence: TGTGCCAGCACCCGGGGGGGCGGAAAAGCTTTCTTT. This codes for CASTRGGGKAFF.

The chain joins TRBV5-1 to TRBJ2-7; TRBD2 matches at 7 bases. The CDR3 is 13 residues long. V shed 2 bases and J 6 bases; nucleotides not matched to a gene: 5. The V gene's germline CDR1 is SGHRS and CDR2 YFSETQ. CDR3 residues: CASSFGLDGEQYF. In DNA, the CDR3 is TGCGCCAGCAGCTTCGGACTAGATGGCGAGCAGTACTTC.